This T cell receptor (beta chain) was sequenced during a study of shared clonotypes between healthy human individuals. In germline, CDR1 is MDHEN, CDR2 SYDVKM. V was cut by 1 base and J by 3 bases, with 19 bases left in between. The CDR3 runs 17 residues. Sequencing used immunoSEQ multiplex PCR; TCRdb keeps in-frame clones, though not all of them. This table holds about 1.5 million clones, roughly 98% found once. The gene calls are TRBV28 and TRBJ2-7; possibly TRBD1 or TRBD2 for D (5 bases each). Sequencing used naive CD4+ T cells sorted from blood. Indicated subset: CD45RA+ positively selected. This receptor was identified in a man aged 25 to 40 in good health. CDR3 sequence (DNA): TGTGCCAGCAGTTTATTCCCGGGGCTAGCCCATGACTACGAGCAGTACTTC. Its translation: CASSLFPGLAHDYEQYF.